The next 5 T cell receptor beta chains were all read from a single sample in a study of cytomegalovirus exposure and HLA in healthy donors (dated by TCRdb to 2017 to 2019). Receptors were amplified or captured by the immunoSEQ multiplex PCR assay. A mixture of 60 forward primers for TCR Vbeta segments and 13 reverse primers for TCR Jbeta segments was used in the multiplex PCR. Drawn from immuneACCESS, this table holds only the in-frame rearrangements with V and J called that TCRdb kept. Clones are partly lost; checked studies trace under half to an unresolved V gene and leave the rest unexplained. The sample contains about 200,000 clones, approximately 86% of them found a single time. Around 0.3% of the sample is held by the ten biggest clonotypes. The sample consisted of PBMCs. The receptors were gathered from a woman aged 30 to 39 in good health and CMV-seronegative.

The chain uses TRBV19 and TRBJ2-1; 10 bases fit TRBD2. Trimming at V came to 6 bases and at J to 10 bases, leaving 9 bases not matched to a gene. The CDR3 is 14 residues long. The V gene's germline CDR1 is LNHDA and CDR2 SQIVND (reference sequence). Here the CDR3 reads CASSPRGLAFEQFF. Here the CDR3 DNA reads TGTGCCAGTAGCCCCAGGGGACTAGCGTTCGAGCAGTTCTTC.

The V call is TRBV19, the J call TRBJ2-3, with TRBD2 matching over 10 bases. In germline, CDR1 is LNHDA, CDR2 SQIVND (reference sequence). CDR3 length equals 15 residues. The ends lost 5 bases at V and 3 bases at J; junction bases unmatched: 5. Written as DNA, the CDR3 is TGTGCCAGTAGTTCACTAGCGGGGCATACAGATACGCAGTATTTT. This encodes CASSSLAGHTDTQYF.

J is TRBJ2-6 and V is TRBV28, with D hard to call. Trimming took off 6 bases at V and 2 bases at J, with 8 bases between the two ends. This CDR3 comprises 14 residues. The germline CDR1 and CDR2 sequences are MDHEN and SYDVKM. CDR3 protein: CASRPSAGANVLTF. For the CDR3, the DNA is TGTGCCAGCAGACCTTCAGCTGGGGCCAACGTCCTGACTTTC.

The chain links TRBV29-1 to TRBJ2-5; D is unclear. CDR1 and CDR2 from the germline V gene are SQVTM and ANQGSEA. Deletions cut 5 bases from V and 5 bases from J, with 12 bases between. The CDR3 covers 12 residues. The CDR3 protein is CSVQPTGETQYF. In nucleotides, the CDR3 is TGCAGCGTTCAACCGACCGGGGAGACCCAGTACTTC.

The CDR3: CASSQSMTGGNPNEKLFF. CDR3 sequence (DNA): TGCGCCAGCAGTCAATCGATGACAGGGGGCAATCCTAATGAAAAACTGTTTTTT. The J gene is TRBJ1-4, the V gene TRBV23-1; 10 nucleotides match TRBD1. TRBV23-1 is an open reading frame whose function is uncertain. The junction had 7 bases not matched to a gene; V was cut back by 0 bases and J by 3 bases. This CDR3 spans 18 amino acids.